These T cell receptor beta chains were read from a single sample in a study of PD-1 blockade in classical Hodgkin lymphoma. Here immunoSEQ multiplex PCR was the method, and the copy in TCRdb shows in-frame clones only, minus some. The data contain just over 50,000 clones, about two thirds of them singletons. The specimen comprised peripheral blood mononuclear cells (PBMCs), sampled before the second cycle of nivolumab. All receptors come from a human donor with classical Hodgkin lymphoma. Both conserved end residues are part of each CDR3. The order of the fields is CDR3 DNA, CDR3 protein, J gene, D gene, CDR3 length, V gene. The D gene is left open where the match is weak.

DNA: TGTGCCTGGAGTGTACAGGGAGATCTCCGCGAGCAGTACTTC
CDR3: CAWSVQGDLREQYF
J: TRBJ2-7
D: -
length: 14
V: TRBV30

DNA: TGTGCCAGCAGCAAAGCCGGCCGAAGGCTAGCGGATACAGATACGCAGTATTTT
CDR3: CASSKAGRRLADTDTQYF
J: TRBJ2-3
D: -
length: 18
V: TRBV21-1

DNA: TGTGCCAGCCGGGGGCTACAGCCCCAGCATTTT
CDR3: CASRGLQPQHF
J: TRBJ1-5
D: -
length: 11
V: TRBV6-6

DNA: TGTGCCACTCAATCCGAGGGAGATACGCAGTATTTT
CDR3: CATQSEGDTQYF
J: TRBJ2-3
D: -
length: 12
V: TRBV2

DNA: TGTGCCACCAGCAGCTGGGGGGGGGAAAAACTGTTTTTT
CDR3: CATSSWGGEKLFF
J: TRBJ1-4
D: -
length: 13
V: TRBV15

DNA: TGTGCCAGCAGCCAAGATCTGACGGGGAATCAGCCCCAGCATTTT
CDR3: CASSQDLTGNQPQHF
J: TRBJ1-5
D: -
length: 15
V: TRBV4-2

DNA: TGTGCCAGCAGCGTAAGTACCACTACCCAGTTCTTC
CDR3: CASSVSTTTQFF
J: TRBJ2-1
D: -
length: 12
V: TRBV9

DNA: TGTGCCAGCAGTCCCTTAGCGGGATCCTACAATGAGCAGTTCTTC
CDR3: CASSPLAGSYNEQFF
J: TRBJ2-1
D: TRBD2
length: 15
V: TRBV28

DNA: TGTGCCAGCAGCTCCCTCGGCGGCCCCTACGAGCAGTACTTC
CDR3: CASSSLGGPYEQYF
J: TRBJ2-7
D: -
length: 14
V: TRBV28

DNA: TGTGCCAGCTCACCAGCAGCGGTTACCACCGGGGAGCTGTTTTTT
CDR3: CASSPAAVTTGELFF
J: TRBJ2-2
D: -
length: 15
V: TRBV18

DNA: TGTGCCTGGAGTGGACTAGCGGGCCTCACAGATACGCAGTATTTT
CDR3: CAWSGLAGLTDTQYF
J: TRBJ2-3
D: TRBD2
length: 15
V: TRBV30

DNA: TGTGCCTGGAGCTTAGAGACAGAGAACACTGAAGCTTTCTTT
CDR3: CAWSLETENTEAFF
J: TRBJ1-1
D: -
length: 14
V: TRBV30

DNA: TGTGCCAGCTCACCGGTTGGGACAGGGTTTAACAATGAGCAGTTCTTC
CDR3: CASSPVGTGFNNEQFF
J: TRBJ2-1
D: TRBD1
length: 16
V: TRBV18

DNA: TGTGCCAGCAGTGGGGTAGCGGGAGGGCCGGGAAATGAGCAGTTCTTC
CDR3: CASSGVAGGPGNEQFF
J: TRBJ2-1
D: TRBD2
length: 16
V: TRBV6-1

DNA: TGTGCCAGCAGCTTAGGTAGCTGGGGGCGCAACTATGGCTACACCTTC
CDR3: CASSLGSWGRNYGYTF
J: TRBJ1-2
D: -
length: 16
V: TRBV7-8

DNA: TGTGCCAGCAGGGACGGAACGAACTATGGCTACACCTTC
CDR3: CASRDGTNYGYTF
J: TRBJ1-2
D: -
length: 13
V: TRBV6-6